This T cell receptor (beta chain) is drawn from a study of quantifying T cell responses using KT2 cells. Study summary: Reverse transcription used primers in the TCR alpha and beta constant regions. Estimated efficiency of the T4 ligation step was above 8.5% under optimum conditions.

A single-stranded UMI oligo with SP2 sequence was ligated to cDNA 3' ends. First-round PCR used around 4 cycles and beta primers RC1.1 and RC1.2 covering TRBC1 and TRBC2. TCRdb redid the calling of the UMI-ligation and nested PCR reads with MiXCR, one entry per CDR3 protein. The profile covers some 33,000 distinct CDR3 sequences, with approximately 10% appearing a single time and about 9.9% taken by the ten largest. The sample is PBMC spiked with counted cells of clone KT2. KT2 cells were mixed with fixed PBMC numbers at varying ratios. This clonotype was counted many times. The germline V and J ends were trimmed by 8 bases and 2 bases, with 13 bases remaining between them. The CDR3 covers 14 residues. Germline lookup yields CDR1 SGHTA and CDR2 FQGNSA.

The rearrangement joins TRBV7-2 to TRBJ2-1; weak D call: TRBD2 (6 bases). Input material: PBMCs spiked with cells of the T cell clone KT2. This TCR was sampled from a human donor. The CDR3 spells CASGTGGAYNEQFF. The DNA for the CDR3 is TGTGCCAGCGGAACAGGCGGGGCCTACAATGAGCAGTTCTTC.